Presented here are 29 T cell receptor beta chains from one specimen sequenced in a study of breast tumors, draining lymph nodes, adjacent tissues. TCRdb redid the calling of the multiplex PCR reads with MiXCR, one entry per CDR3 protein. The table records about 130,000 distinct CDR3 sequences, 20% of them present only once. Breast cancer patients provided tissue from their axillary draining lymph nodes. The material sequenced was axillary lymph node tissue. These receptors originate from a female donor with breast cancer. Some clones in this sample may be carry-over from other donors' samples.

This clonotype has ten or more counts. The CDR3 is CASSDILAGSYEQYF. The CDR3, as DNA: TGTGCCAGCAGTGATATATTAGCGGGGTCATACGAGCAGTACTTC. The chain is built from TRBV6-6 and TRBJ2-7; 8 positions match TRBD2. Germline CDR1 reads MNHNY; CDR2 reads SVGAGI (reference sequence). The CDR3 loop spans 15 amino acids. Trimming at V came to 5 bases and at J to 4 bases, leaving 10 bases not matched to a gene.

V and J are TRBV5-1 and TRBJ1-5; D is undetermined. Between the trimmed V and J ends, which lost 0 bases and 0 bases, there was a span of 7 bases. The CDR3 covers 15 residues. In germline, CDR1 is SGHRS, CDR2 YFSETQ. DNA for the CDR3: TGCGCCAGCAGCTTGGGACCAGATAGCAATCAGCCCCAGCATTTT. Its translation: CASSLGPDSNQPQHF.

This clonotype was seen at least ten times. The chain has TRBV20-1 and TRBJ2-5; D perhaps matches TRBD1 (6 bases). Germline V gives CDR1 DFQATT, CDR2 SNEGSKA (reference sequence). V was clipped by 3 bases and J by 4 bases, with 12 bases between them. The CDR3 spans 13 residues. The CDR3 region has the DNA TGCAGTGCTAGGGTACAGGGTGGAGAGACCCAGTACTTC. Its translation: CSARVQGGETQYF.

This clonotype occurred once. This may be a read error: a much more frequent sequence differs by one nucleotide. The chain links TRBV14 to TRBJ2-1; TRBD2 matches at 11 bases. The CDR3 has 15 residues. Germline loops: CDR1 SGHDN, CDR2 FVKESK. The CDR3 sequence is CASSQELAGDPEQSF. In nucleotides, the CDR3 is TGTGCCAGCAGCCAGGAACTAGCGGGGGATCCTGAGCAGTCCTTC.

The table lists this clonotype with many counts. The chain uses TRBV10-3 and TRBJ2-5; D gene ambiguous. The CDR3 loop spans 15 amino acids. Trimming stripped 10 bases from V and 1 base from J, with 19 bases between. Germline-derived CDR1 and CDR2 are ENHRY and SYGVKD. The CDR3 is CATRRDIRFQETQYF. The DNA of the CDR3 is TGTGCCACCAGGAGAGACATACGATTCCAAGAGACCCAGTACTTC.

This chain connects TRBV4-1 to TRBJ1-4, with 9 nucleotides matching TRBD1. Per the germline V gene, CDR1 is MGHRA and CDR2 is YSYEKL. V shed 6 bases, J shed 8 bases, and the junction held 7 bases outside the gene matches. The CDR3 spans 14 residues. The chain's CDR3 is CASSQQGAREKLFF. CDR3 DNA: TGCGCCAGCAGTCAACAGGGGGCGCGAGAAAAACTGTTTTTT.

Many counts were recorded for this clonotype. The genes are TRBV24-1 and TRBJ2-5, with a tentative D call TRBD2 (7 bases). Germline loops: CDR1 KGHDR, CDR2 SFDVKD. The CDR3 has 15 amino acids. V was shortened by 1 base and J by 5 bases, with 13 bases between the two germline ends. The CDR3 loop reads CATSDFRGGGETQYF. As DNA, the CDR3 is TGTGCCACCAGTGATTTTAGGGGGGGAGGCGAGACCCAGTACTTC.

This clonotype was observed many times. V usage is TRBV20-1 and J usage is TRBJ2-5; D possibly matches TRBD1 or TRBD2 (5 bases each). Looked up from germline, CDR1 is DFQATT and CDR2 is SNEGSKA (reference sequence). V gave up 3 bases and J gave up 4 bases, with 12 bases separating them. The CDR3 loop spans 13 amino acids. CDR3 in amino acids: CSARSPGGETQYF. In nucleotides, the CDR3 is TGCAGTGCTAGGAGTCCTGGGGGAGAGACCCAGTACTTC.

This clonotype was detected only once. A much more abundant neighbour one base away suggests this may be a read error. This chain connects TRBV6-5 to TRBJ2-3; D gene ambiguous. The CDR3 runs to 18 residues. Looked up from germline, CDR1 is MNHEY and CDR2 is SVGAGI. Trimming took off 2 bases at V and 0 bases at J, with 18 bases between the two ends. As DNA, the CDR3 is TGTGCCAGCAGTTACCGGGCGTTGGCTAGGCACAGCACAGATACGCAGTATTTT. Translated: CASSYRALARHSTDTQYF.

In its sample, this clonotype was seen many times. The V gene is TRBV5-1, the J gene TRBJ2-5, with 8 nucleotides matching TRBD1. This CDR3 is 14 amino acids long. Germline CDR1 SGHRS, CDR2 YFSETQ. After removal of 0 bases from V and 3 bases from J, the junction contained 1 base not matched to a gene. CDR3 nucleotide sequence: TGCGCCAGCAGCTTGGCGGGACAGGAAGAGACCCAGTACTTC. Protein: CASSLAGQEETQYF.

This clonotype showed up many times. The chain is built from TRBV5-1 and TRBJ1-4; D uncertain. Germline CDR1 is SGHRS and CDR2 is YFSETQ. The V gene lost 4 bases and the J gene lost 2 bases, with 15 bases spanning the gap. The CDR3 is made up of 16 amino acids. CDR3 protein: CASSRTFSSTNEKLFF. The CDR3 DNA reads TGCGCCAGCAGCCGCACTTTTAGTTCGACTAATGAAAAACTGTTTTTT.

This clonotype was recorded at least ten times. The chain carries TRBV24-1 and TRBJ2-3; 13 nucleotides line up with TRBD2. The ends lost 4 bases at V and 2 bases at J; junction bases unmatched: 11. The CDR3 totals 19 residues. Germline V gene lookup returns CDR1 KGHDR and CDR2 SFDVKD. The DNA of the CDR3 is TGTGCCACCAGTGAGCCCACTAGCGGGGGGGCAGGTGCCACAGATACGCAGTATTTT. This encodes CATSEPTSGGAGATDTQYF.

At least ten counts were recorded for this clonotype. J is TRBJ2-7 and V is TRBV9, with D possibly TRBD2 on 5 matching bases. Germline V gene lookup returns CDR1 SGDLS and CDR2 YYNGEE. The V and J ends lost 0 bases and 6 bases respectively, with 16 bases between them. The CDR3 contains 15 residues. In DNA form, the CDR3 reads TGTGCCAGCAGCGTAGTTGGCGGGTCTTCAGCCGAGCAGTACTTC. Protein: CASSVVGGSSAEQYF.

This clonotype was observed at least ten times. At one of its ends the junction is not consistent with the germline gene, which may arise from a read error. The chain joins TRBV4-1 to TRBJ1-2, with 9 nucleotides matching TRBD1. The CDR3 is made up of 14 amino acids. Looked up from germline, CDR1 is MGHRA and CDR2 is YSYEKL. The CDR3 region is CASRQGTGMGGYTF. CDR3 bases: TGCGCCAGCAGACAAGGGACAGGGATGGGGGGCTACACCTTC.

In this sample, this clonotype turned up many times. The chain links TRBV5-4 to TRBJ2-2; no reliable D call. Trimming pared 5 bases from V and 0 bases from J, leaving 2 bases between. This CDR3 contains 12 residues. The germline V gene has CDR1 SGHNT and CDR2 YYREEE (reference sequence). The CDR3 protein is CASSTNTGELFF. The CDR3 DNA follows: TGTGCCAGCAGTACGAACACCGGGGAGCTGTTTTTT.

A word on this clonotype: This clone may be a read error of a much larger clone one base away. The chain is built from TRBV5-1 and TRBJ2-1, with D possibly being TRBD1 (5 bases). The CDR3 is 14 residues long. Germline CDR1 is SGHRS and CDR2 is YFSETQ. The CDR3 here is CASGRIGAANEQLF. The CDR3 DNA reads TGCGCCAGCGGCCGTATAGGGGCCGCGAATGAGCAGCTCTTC.

This clonotype was recorded many times. V is TRBV2 and J is TRBJ2-5; TRBD2 matches 9 bases. After removal of 6 bases from V and 5 bases from J, the junction contained 10 bases not matched to a gene. The length of the CDR3 is 15 residues. Germline loops: CDR1 SNHLY, CDR2 FYNNEI. The CDR3 DNA is TGTGCCAGCAGCCGCCTTAGCGGGGGAGGGGAGACCCAGTACTTC. It translates to CASSRLSGGGETQYF.

This clonotype was observed many times. This chain links TRBV10-3 with TRBJ2-3, with D hard to call. Looked up from germline, CDR1 is ENHRY and CDR2 is SYGVKD. V was shortened by 4 bases and J by 1 base, with 9 bases between the two germline ends. The CDR3 runs to 14 residues. Here the CDR3 DNA reads TGTGCCATCAGTGTGGGCGATGGCACAGATACGCAGTATTTT. This gives the protein CAISVGDGTDTQYF.

The chain uses TRBV6-2 or TRBV6-3 and TRBJ2-3, with D possibly being TRBD1 or TRBD2 (6 bases each). V lost 7 bases to trimming and J lost 5 bases, with 19 bases between them. Germline-derived CDR1 and CDR2 are MNHEY and SVGEGT. This CDR3 spans 15 amino acids. The CDR3 spells CASKSIGGGEDTQYF. CDR3 nucleotides: TGTGCCAGCAAATCTATCGGGGGCGGGGAAGATACGCAGTATTTT.

In this sample, this clonotype turned up many times. The chain employs TRBV20-1 and TRBJ1-5, with TRBD1 matching 9 bases. Germline lookup yields CDR1 DFQATT and CDR2 SNEGSKA (reference sequence). Trimming took 4 bases from V and 6 from J; bases not matched to a gene: 10. This CDR3 is built from 15 residues. Here the CDR3 DNA reads TGCAGTGCTATACCGGGACAGGGAACTTCTCAGCCCCAGCATTTT. As protein: CSAIPGQGTSQPQHF.

This clonotype occurred many times. The CDR3 sequence is CASSQATRVEETQYF. The CDR3 DNA is TGCGCCAGCAGCCAAGCCACCCGGGTCGAGGAGACCCAGTACTTC. The chain has TRBV4-1 and TRBJ2-5; D ambiguous. CDR3 length: 15 residues. Germline CDR1 is MGHRA and CDR2 is YSYEKL. V was clipped by 1 base and J by 5 bases, with 14 bases between them.

In this sample, this clonotype turned up many times. The J gene is TRBJ2-3, the V gene TRBV3-1; TRBD2 matches at 9 bases. Germline CDR1 reads LGHDT; CDR2 reads YNNKEL (reference sequence). V was clipped by 6 bases and J by 2 bases; unmatched bases: 9. The CDR3 sequence is 16 residues long. The CDR3 nucleotides read TGTGCCAGCAGTCTCCGACTAGCGGAGTTCACAGATACGCAGTATTTT. Its translation: CASSLRLAEFTDTQYF.

This clonotype was observed at least ten times. The CDR3 bases are TGTGCCAGCAGACAGGGTTTAAACACCGGGGAGCTGTTTTTT. Translated: CASRQGLNTGELFF. The chain recombines TRBV6-5 with TRBJ2-2; possibly TRBD1 for D (6 bases). Germline CDR1 MNHEY, CDR2 SVGAGI. Trimming took off 6 bases at V and 2 bases at J, with 10 bases between the two ends. The length of the CDR3 is 14 residues.

This clonotype was seen ten or more times. The chain employs TRBV11-2 and TRBJ2-7; the match to TRBD2 covers 7 bases. The CDR3 is 14 amino acids. Trimming at V came to 1 base and at J to 3 bases, leaving 3 bases not matched to a gene. CDR1 is SGHAT, CDR2 FQNNGV, per germline. The CDR3 spells CASSLGLADYEQYF. DNA for the CDR3: TGTGCCAGCAGCTTAGGGCTAGCGGACTACGAGCAGTACTTC.

This clonotype appeared many times. The chain recombines TRBV4-1 with TRBJ1-3, with D perhaps TRBD1 (5 bases). V lost 0 bases and J 6 bases, leaving 9 bases between the germline ends. CDR3 length: 14 residues. Germline CDR1 MGHRA, CDR2 YSYEKL. The CDR3 here is CASSQEAGQNTIYF. Written as DNA, the CDR3 is TGCGCCAGCAGCCAAGAAGCAGGGCAAAACACCATATATTTT.

This clonotype came up a few times. The chain employs TRBV28 and TRBJ1-4; the D is unclear. In germline, CDR1 is MDHEN, CDR2 SYDVKM. This CDR3 has 14 residues. V was trimmed by 2 bases and J by 0 bases, leaving 4 bases between them. The CDR3 protein is CASSLGTTNEKLFF. The CDR3 DNA is TGTGCCAGCAGTTTAGGGACAACTAATGAAAAACTGTTTTTT.

This clonotype was counted between two and nine times. This may be a read error: a much more frequent sequence differs by one nucleotide. The chain links TRBV2 to TRBJ2-5; perhaps TRBD2 as D (5 bases). Germline V gives CDR1 SNHLY, CDR2 FYNNEI. This CDR3 comprises 13 residues. DNA of the CDR3: TGTGCCAGCAGTGGCCCACAAAGGGAGATCCAGTACTTC. Amino acids: CASSGPQREIQYF.

The rearrangement uses TRBV30 and TRBJ2-6; TRBD2 is a possible D gene (6 bases). Germline CDR1 GTSNPN, CDR2 SVGIG (reference sequence). Trimming took 3 bases from V and 4 from J, leaving 16 bases between them. The CDR3 extends over 16 amino acids. CDR3 loop: CAWSPPRESGANVLTF. The CDR3 DNA sequence: TGTGCCTGGAGCCCCCCCCGGGAGTCAGGGGCCAACGTCCTGACTTTC.

This clonotype came up many times. V is TRBV6-5 and J is TRBJ2-3; D gene ambiguous. The CDR3 length is 13 residues. The V end was cut by 0 bases, the J end by 4 bases, with 5 bases between. In germline, CDR1 is MNHEY, CDR2 SVGAGI. CDR3 amino acids: CASSYSEADTQYF. Here the CDR3 DNA reads TGTGCCAGCAGTTACTCCGAGGCAGATACGCAGTATTTT.